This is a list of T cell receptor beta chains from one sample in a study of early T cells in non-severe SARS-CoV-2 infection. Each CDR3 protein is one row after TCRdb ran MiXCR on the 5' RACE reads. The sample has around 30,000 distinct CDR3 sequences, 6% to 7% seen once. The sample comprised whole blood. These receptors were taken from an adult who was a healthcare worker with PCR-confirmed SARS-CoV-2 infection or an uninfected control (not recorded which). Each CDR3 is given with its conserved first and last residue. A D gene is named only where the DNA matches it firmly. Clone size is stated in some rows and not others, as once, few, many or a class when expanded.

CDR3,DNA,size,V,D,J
CASSSAGADTGELFF,TGTGCCAGCAGTTCCGCGGGGGCGGACACCGGGGAGCTGTTTTTT,few,TRBV6-6,-,TRBJ2-2
CAWTSEGYGANVLTF,TGTGCCTGGACTAGCGAGGGGTATGGGGCCAACGTCCTGACTTTC,many,TRBV30,-,TRBJ2-6
CASSLEQPYNSPLHF,TGTGCCAGCAGTTTGGAACAGCCCTATAATTCACCCCTCCACTTT,hyperexpanded,TRBV28,-,TRBJ1-6
CASSVRDDGYTF,TGTGCCAGCAGTGTCAGAGACGATGGCTACACCTTC,few,TRBV7-6,-,TRBJ1-2
CASRRQGNTEAFF,TGTGCCAGCAGACGACAGGGCAACACTGAAGCTTTCTTT,-,TRBV9,TRBD1,TRBJ1-1
CSAAKQVMNTEAFF,TGCAGTGCTGCAAAACAGGTGATGAACACTGAAGCTTTCTTT,few,TRBV20-1,-,TRBJ1-1
CSARGLHYGYTF,TGCAGTGCTAGGGGGCTACACTATGGCTACACCTTC,many,TRBV20-1,-,TRBJ1-2
CSARDVGSSYNEQFF,TGCAGTGCTAGAGATGTGGGGAGCTCCTACAATGAGCAGTTCTTC,many,TRBV20-1,-,TRBJ2-1
CASSLESGLFFGQFF,TGTGCCAGCAGCTTAGAATCGGGCTTGTTCTTTGGGCAGTTCTTC,many,TRBV11-2,-,TRBJ2-1
CASSRDRITDTQYF,TGTGCCAGCAGCCGGGACAGAATAACAGATACGCAGTATTTT,many,TRBV6-5,TRBD1,TRBJ2-3
CASSLPPSLDTGELFF,TGTGCCAGCAGCCTGCCCCCGTCGCTGGACACCGGGGAGCTGTTTTTT,-,TRBV7-9,-,TRBJ2-2
CASSLVVAGNYEQYF,TGTGCCAGCAGCTTAGTAGTGGCAGGGAACTACGAGCAGTACTTC,few,TRBV7-9,-,TRBJ2-7
CATSKGEETQYF,TGTGCCACCAGTAAGGGGGAAGAGACCCAGTACTTC,many,TRBV24-1,-,TRBJ2-5
CASSGSTDTQYF,TGTGCCAGCAGTGGGAGCACAGATACGCAGTATTTT,many,TRBV2,-,TRBJ2-3
CASSLRKTDRAYEQYF,TGTGCCAGCAGCTTAAGGAAAACCGACAGGGCCTACGAGCAGTACTTC,few,TRBV11-2,TRBD1,TRBJ2-7
CASSSYLTGPQETQYF,TGTGCCAGCAGCTCATATCTGACAGGGCCCCAAGAGACCCAGTACTTC,-,TRBV3-1,TRBD1,TRBJ2-5
CASSFQSTSSYNEQFF,TGTGCCAGCAGCTTCCAATCGACCTCCTCCTACAATGAGCAGTTCTTC,few,TRBV7-6,-,TRBJ2-1
CASSSQETQYF,TGCGCCAGCAGCTCGCAAGAGACCCAGTACTTC,medium-sized,TRBV5-1,-,TRBJ2-5
CASSEQRNSPLHF,TGTGCCAGCAGTGAACAGAGAAATTCACCCCTCCACTTT,many,TRBV6-1,-,TRBJ1-6
CSVEGGVGQDYEQYF,TGCAGCGTTGAAGGGGGCGTGGGACAGGACTACGAGCAGTACTTC,medium-sized,TRBV29-1,TRBD1,TRBJ2-7
CASSLPGNYGYTF,TGTGCCAGCAGCTTACCCGGGAACTATGGCTACACCTTC,-,TRBV7-2,-,TRBJ1-2
CASSYQQGADGYTF,TGTGCCAGCAGCTATCAACAGGGGGCGGATGGCTACACCTTC,many,TRBV9,TRBD1,TRBJ1-2
CASSYTGGRNEQYF,TGTGCCAGCAGCTACACAGGGGGGAGAAACGAGCAGTACTTC,-,TRBV7-9,TRBD1,TRBJ2-7
CASSLDRGSTDTQYF,TGTGCCAGCAGCTTGGACAGGGGCAGCACAGATACGCAGTATTTT,few,TRBV5-5,TRBD1,TRBJ2-3
CASSLKNTPGLEKLFF,TGTGCCAGCAGTCTTAAAAACACCCCGGGATTGGAAAAACTGTTTTTT,many,TRBV5-4,-,TRBJ1-4
CASSLRIGGSSYEQYF,TGTGCCAGCAGCTTGCGAATCGGGGGGAGCTCCTACGAGCAGTACTTC,many,TRBV5-5,TRBD2,TRBJ2-7
CASSLYRGTEAFF,TGTGCCAGCAGCTTATACCGGGGGACTGAAGCTTTCTTT,many,TRBV7-3,-,TRBJ1-1
CASSQDTFLRAGNNQPQHF,TGCGCCAGCAGCCAAGATACTTTTCTTCGAGCAGGCAACAATCAGCCCCAGCATTTT,many,TRBV4-1,-,TRBJ1-5
CASSPGQDNQPQHF,TGTGCCAGCAGTCCTGGACAGGACAATCAGCCCCAGCATTTT,many,TRBV2,TRBD1,TRBJ1-5
CASSSTGPFGDTQYF,TGTGCCAGCAGCTCAACGGGGCCCTTTGGGGATACGCAGTATTTT,few,TRBV7-2,-,TRBJ2-3
CASKVLGELFF,TGTGCCAGCAAAGTTCTCGGGGAGCTGTTTTTT,few,TRBV28,-,TRBJ2-2
CASSRGGHQPQHF,TGTGCCAGCAGTCGCGGGGGTCACCAGCCCCAGCATTTT,-,TRBV27,-,TRBJ1-5
CASSPHTGGGTDTQYF,TGTGCCAGCAGTCCCCACACAGGGGGCGGCACAGATACGCAGTATTTT,-,TRBV3-1,TRBD1,TRBJ2-3
CTSSSTDTQYF,TGTACCAGCAGTTCCACAGATACGCAGTATTTT,many,TRBV28,-,TRBJ2-3
CASSQDLVGAKNIQYF,TGTGCCAGCAGCCAAGATCTGGTAGGGGCCAAAAACATTCAGTACTTC,many,TRBV3-1,-,TRBJ2-4
CASSLFGREAFF,TGTGCCAGCAGTTTATTTGGACGGGAAGCTTTCTTT,few,TRBV28,-,TRBJ1-1
CASSFTGENTEAFF,TGCGCCAGCAGCTTTACCGGTGAGAACACTGAAGCTTTCTTT,many,TRBV5-1,-,TRBJ1-1
CAWSVSRTHTEAFF,TGTGCCTGGAGTGTATCGAGGACGCACACTGAAGCTTTCTTT,-,TRBV30,-,TRBJ1-1
CAWSPGLATNEQFF,TGTGCCTGGAGTCCGGGACTAGCGACGAATGAGCAGTTCTTC,medium-sized,TRBV30,TRBD2,TRBJ2-1
CASSENTGGLGQFF,TGTGCCAGCAGTGAAAACACAGGGGGATTGGGGCAGTTCTTC,many,TRBV6-4,TRBD1,TRBJ2-1
CSVGEGVYEQYF,TGCAGCGTTGGGGAAGGGGTTTACGAGCAGTACTTC,-,TRBV29-1,-,TRBJ2-7
CASSLGQTEAFF,TGCGCCAGCAGCTTGGGACAGACTGAAGCTTTCTTT,many,TRBV5-1,-,TRBJ1-1
CASSRLASDTQYF,TGTGCCAGCAGTCGACTAGCGTCAGATACGCAGTATTTT,many,TRBV3-1,TRBD2,TRBJ2-3
CASSPNRGRDTEAFF,TGTGCCAGCAGCCCAAACAGGGGGCGGGACACTGAAGCTTTCTTT,many,TRBV27,TRBD1,TRBJ1-1
CASSQDRLGGADTEAFF,TGCGCCAGCAGCCAAGATAGGCTGGGGGGCGCGGACACTGAAGCTTTCTTT,many,TRBV4-3,-,TRBJ1-1
CASSLVATGELFF,TGTGCCAGCAGCTTAGTGGCTACCGGGGAGCTGTTTTTT,-,TRBV7-2,-,TRBJ2-2
CASSATGKNGEAFF,TGTGCCAGCAGTGCAACGGGGAAGAACGGTGAAGCTTTCTTT,-,TRBV2,-,TRBJ1-1
CASSQVGSYNSPLHF,TGTGCCAGCAGCCAAGTGGGCTCCTATAATTCACCCCTCCACTTT,few,TRBV11-2,-,TRBJ1-6
CSAPRDRSRQETQYF,TGCAGCGCCCCTAGGGACAGGAGCCGCCAAGAGACCCAGTACTTC,few,TRBV29-1,TRBD1,TRBJ2-5
CSVGDRVEQFF,TGCAGCGTTGGTGACAGGGTTGAGCAGTTCTTC,many,TRBV29-1,TRBD1,TRBJ2-1
CSPVPYPTDTQYF,TGCAGTCCAGTACCCTACCCCACAGATACGCAGTATTTT,many,TRBV20-1,-,TRBJ2-3
CASSPPDQRILLYSEQFF,TGTGCCAGCAGCCCCCCGGACCAGCGAATACTCCTTTACAGTGAGCAGTTCTTC,few,TRBV7-2,-,TRBJ2-1
CASSLEGGAYNEQFF,TGTGCCAGCAGCTTAGAAGGGGGGGCCTACAATGAGCAGTTCTTC,few,TRBV7-6,-,TRBJ2-1
CASSWALSSYEQYF,TGTGCCAGCAGTTGGGCCCTAAGCTCCTACGAGCAGTACTTC,many,TRBV28,-,TRBJ2-7